Presented here are 9 T cell receptor beta chains from one specimen sequenced in a study of cytomegalovirus exposure and HLA in healthy donors. The PCR used 60 Vbeta and 13 Jbeta primers. Libraries were prepared by immunoSEQ multiplex PCR; TCRdb keeps only in-frame clonotypes and omits some of them. The sample holds roughly 100,000 clones, nearly 15% seen once. The sample comprised PBMCs. The receptors derive from a female donor in good health and CMV-seronegative.

This clone was picked up a small number of times. The chain joins TRBV5-6 to TRBJ1-4; D is uncertain. The V gene's germline CDR1 is SGHDT and CDR2 YYEEEE. Trimming took off 1 base at V and 3 bases at J, with 7 bases between the two ends. The CDR3 contains 14 residues. This CDR3 is CASSLSLSNEKLFF. The CDR3 DNA is TGTGCCAGCAGCTTGTCCCTTTCTAATGAAAAACTGTTTTTT.

The chain couples TRBV30 to TRBJ1-5; D uncertain. The CDR3 has 14 residues. Between the trimmed V and J ends, which lost 0 bases and 4 bases, there was a span of 10 bases. Germline values: CDR1 GTSNPN, CDR2 SVGIG (reference sequence). The CDR3 nucleotides are TGTGCCTGGAGTGTACTAGGGAGGAATCAGCCCCAGCATTTT. This sequence encodes CAWSVLGRNQPQHF.

The chain links TRBV27 to TRBJ1-1, with TRBD1 identical over 9 bases. Germline lookup yields CDR1 MNHEY and CDR2 SMNVEV (reference sequence). The CDR3 extends over 14 amino acids. V trimming: 8 bases; J trimming: 4 bases; junction bases outside the gene matches: 8. CDR3 sequence: CASDPTGGLTEAFF. The DNA of the CDR3 is TGTGCCAGCGACCCCACAGGGGGCCTCACTGAAGCTTTCTTT.

V and J are TRBV9 and TRBJ1-5; D call uncertain. CDR1 is SGDLS and CDR2 is YYNGEE in the germline V gene. Trimming shortened V by 2 bases and J by 6 bases, and 21 bases separated the two germline ends. This CDR3 region has 17 residues. The CDR3 coding sequence is TGTGCCAGCAGCGTGGGAGATGGCGGTCAGGCAGGTCAGCCCCAGCATTTT. Amino acid sequence: CASSVGDGGQAGQPQHF.

This clone was counted only a few times. Other DNA sequences in the sample encode the same CDR3. This rearrangement joins TRBV2 to TRBJ2-7; 8 bases are shared with TRBD1. CDR1 and CDR2 from the germline V gene are SNHLY and FYNNEI. The CDR3 consists of 15 residues. With 6 bases clipped from V and 3 bases from J, the junction kept 10 bases outside the gene matches. The CDR3 DNA sequence: TGTGCCAGCAGACTCGACAGGGGCGCCCTCTACGAGCAGTACTTC. Amino acid sequence: CASRLDRGALYEQYF.

This chain joins TRBV25-1 and TRBJ1-1; D not certain. This CDR3 contains 14 residues. V lost 2 bases, J lost 2 bases, and 9 bases lay in between. From germline, CDR1 is MGHDK and CDR2 SYGVNS. This CDR3 reads CASSERYSNTEAFF. The CDR3 DNA reads as TGTGCCAGCAGTGAAAGGTACAGTAACACTGAAGCTTTCTTT.

This clone was detected only a few times. The rearrangement links TRBV30 to TRBJ1-2, with D possibly matching TRBD1 (6 bases). Germline CDR1 GTSNPN, CDR2 SVGIG (reference sequence). The V end was cut by 1 base, the J end by 4 bases, with 10 bases between. There are 13 residues in the CDR3. CDR3 sequence (DNA): TGTGCCTGGAGTGAAGGGGGAGTCTATGGCTACACCTTC. Encoded protein: CAWSEGGVYGYTF.

The rearrangement links TRBV1 to TRBJ1-2; the table names TRBD1, a call not compared with the DNA. TRBV1 is described as a pseudogene. The CDR3 has 13 residues. This chain's CDR3 is CTSSGAGGKSYTF. The CDR3 bases are TGCACCAGCAGCGGGGCAGGGGGCAAAAGCTACACCTTC.

The chain is built from TRBV29-1 and TRBJ2-7, with D perhaps TRBD1 (6 bases). The CDR3 loop spans 14 amino acids. Looked up from germline, CDR1 is SQVTM and CDR2 is ANQGSEA. The V end lost 4 bases, the J end lost 0 bases, and 13 bases lay between the germline ends. CDR3 sequence (DNA): TGCAGCGTTGTTCAAACAGGGTCCTCCTACGAGCAGTACTTC. Encoded protein: CSVVQTGSSYEQYF.